One and the same sample provided the 16 T cell receptor beta chains below, sequenced in a study of OX40 agonist ivuxolimab in advanced cancers. Sequencing was performed with immunoSEQ multiplex PCR; in TCRdb, only in-frame clones are kept and a portion is missing. The top ten clones hold less than 1.3% of a sample with around 45,000 clones, almost 90% of them seen once. Sequencing was performed on CD4+ or CD8+ T cells sorted from blood, taken in a trial of the OX40 agonist ivuxolimab. Receptor source: an adult with an advanced solid tumor such as melanoma, head and neck, liver or kidney cancer.

The rearrangement links TRBV11-2 to TRBJ2-3; 8 bases line up with TRBD2. Germline assignment: CDR1 SGHAT and CDR2 FQNNGV. J was trimmed by 1 base and V by 3 bases; bases with no gene match: 3. The CDR3 is 15 amino acids. The CDR3 sequence: CASSFTAGGTDTQYF. CDR3 bases: TGTGCCAGCAGCTTCACAGCGGGAGGCACAGATACGCAGTATTTT.

The V gene is TRBV5-4, the J gene TRBJ2-1; 11 bases align to TRBD2. V shed 3 bases, J shed 8 bases, and the junction held 19 bases outside the gene matches. The CDR3 runs to 19 residues. Germline-derived CDR1 and CDR2 are SGHNT and YYREEE (reference sequence). The CDR3 is CASSSGLADPGRPFYEQFF. The CDR3 coding sequence is TGTGCCAGCAGCTCGGGACTAGCGGACCCCGGGAGGCCCTTCTATGAGCAGTTCTTC. Full variable domain (outside the CDR3, taken from reference TRBV5-4 and TRBJ2-1): ETGVTQSPTHLIKTRGQQVTLRCSSQSGHNTVSWYQQALGQGPQFIFQYYREEENGRGNFPPRFSGLQFPNYSSELNVNALELDDSALYLCASSSGLADPGRPFYEQFFGPGTRLTVL.

The sample holds one count of this clone. The chain combines TRBV7-2 with TRBJ2-1; 11 bases line up with TRBD2. Trimming took 1 base from V and 8 from J; bases not matched to a gene: 13. The CDR3 spans 18 residues. Per germline, CDR1 SGHTA and CDR2 FQGNSA. CDR3 DNA: TGTGCCAGCAGCTTAGGACCCCCACTAGCGGGAGTTAAGCATGAGCAGTTCTTC. This sequence encodes CASSLGPPLAGVKHEQFF.

The gene calls are TRBV29-1 and TRBJ1-4, with a weak D call TRBD1 (5 bases). Looked up from germline, CDR1 is SQVTM and CDR2 is ANQGSEA. The CDR3 has 13 residues. The V end was cut by 7 bases, the J end by 5 bases, with 14 bases between. The CDR3 reads CSASDSANEKLFF. DNA of the CDR3: TGCAGCGCCTCAGACAGTGCGAATGAAAAACTGTTTTTT.

The rearrangement links TRBV2 to TRBJ1-1; D is possibly TRBD1 (5 bases). Germline values: CDR1 SNHLY, CDR2 FYNNEI. With 7 bases removed from V and 0 bases from J, the gap between germline ends came to 12 bases. The length of the CDR3 is 14 residues. The CDR3 region is CASNRGLMNTEAFF. The CDR3 DNA follows: TGTGCCAGCAATCGGGGCCTGATGAACACTGAAGCTTTCTTT.

The chain joins TRBV29-1 to TRBJ2-1; D is undetermined. Germline lookup yields CDR1 SQVTM and CDR2 ANQGSEA. The length of the CDR3 is 13 residues. V was cut by 0 bases and J by 8 bases, with 11 bases left in between. In DNA form, the CDR3 reads TGCAGCGTTGAAGAGACTCCCGCGGATGAGCAGTTCTTC. It is translated as CSVEETPADEQFF.

CDR3 loop: CASSPSGRVENNEQFF. The CDR3 DNA sequence: TGTGCCAGCAGCCCTAGCGGGAGAGTGGAAAACAATGAGCAGTTCTTC. This rearrangement joins TRBV7-2 to TRBJ2-1, with 10 bases matching TRBD2. The CDR3 length is 16 residues. In germline, CDR1 is SGHTA, CDR2 FQGNSA. Trimming removed 5 bases from V and 5 bases from J; junction bases left unmatched: 9.

This chain links TRBV7-9 with TRBJ2-3; 8 bases match TRBD1. Unmatched junction bases numbered 13, after V lost 5 bases and J lost 3 bases. CDR3 size: 17 residues. CDR1 is SEHNR and CDR2 is FQNEAQ in the germline V gene (reference sequence). Here the CDR3 reads CASSPRWSYRGTDTQYF. The CDR3 region has the DNA TGTGCCAGCAGCCCTAGGTGGTCGTACAGGGGGACAGATACGCAGTATTTT. The full variable domain, completed using reference TRBV7-9 and TRBJ2-3, is DTGVSQNPRHKITKRGQNVTFRCDPISEHNRLYWYRQTLGQGPEFLTYFQNEAQLEKSRLLSDRFSAERPKGSFSTLEIQRTEQGDSAMYLCASSPRWSYRGTDTQYFGPGTRLTVL.

The CDR3 is CASSLRRSTPGEQFF. DNA for the CDR3: TGTGCCAGCAGTTTGAGGAGATCGACGCCAGGAGAGCAGTTCTTC. This chain connects TRBV27 to TRBJ2-1; D gene ambiguous. The CDR3 contains 15 residues. Germline V lookup: CDR1 MNHEY, CDR2 SMNVEV (reference sequence). With 3 bases removed from V and 10 bases from J, the gap between germline ends came to 19 bases.

J is TRBJ2-7 and V is TRBV25-1; TRBD2 might be the D (5 bases). V was trimmed by 11 bases and J by 1 base, leaving 15 bases between them. This CDR3 spans 13 amino acids. The germline V gene has CDR1 MGHDK and CDR2 SYGVNS. DNA for the CDR3: TGTGCCCTCACGAATAGGGAGTCCTACGAGCAGTACTTC. This translates into CALTNRESYEQYF.

By sample fraction, this clone is medium-sized. This chain links TRBV7-9 with TRBJ1-5, with a weak D call TRBD1 (6 bases). V was pared by 3 bases and J by 2 bases, with 11 bases between. Germline assignment: CDR1 SEHNR and CDR2 FQNEAQ (reference sequence). The CDR3 covers 15 residues. CDR3 in amino acids: CASSLDHRGNQPQHF. CDR3 bases: TGTGCCAGCAGCTTGGACCACAGGGGCAATCAGCCCCAGCATTTT.

The genes are TRBV2 and TRBJ2-7, with D possibly matching TRBD2 (5 bases). Germline loops: CDR1 SNHLY, CDR2 FYNNEI. Trimming cost V 10 bases and J 6 bases, with 19 bases left between them. There are 13 residues in the CDR3. This CDR3 reads CATSYEGASEQYF. For the CDR3, the DNA is TGTGCCACCTCTTACGAGGGTGCTAGCGAGCAGTACTTC.

The CDR3 DNA follows: TGTGCCAGCTCACCGGTGCGGGGGGGTTCAGATACGCAGTATTTT. This encodes CASSPVRGGSDTQYF. V usage is TRBV18 and J usage is TRBJ2-3, with 9 bases that match TRBD2. There are 15 residues in the CDR3. Germline V CDR1 and CDR2: KGHSH, LQKENI. V lost 3 bases, J lost 4 bases, and 5 bases stayed unmatched.

This clone was recorded a few times. The V gene is TRBV7-9, the J gene TRBJ1-5; D is undetermined. This CDR3 is built from 15 residues. Trimming stripped 1 base from V and 6 bases from J, with 13 bases between. Germline V gene sequence: CDR1 SEHNR, CDR2 FQNEAQ (reference sequence). Here the CDR3 DNA reads TGTGCCAGCAGCTTAGACCTCGGGTTCGGTCAGCCCCAGCATTTT. Translating gives CASSLDLGFGQPQHF.

This chain links TRBV5-4 with TRBJ2-5, with TRBD2 matching 13 bases. Germline values: CDR1 SGHNT, CDR2 YYREEE (reference sequence). CDR3 length equals 16 residues. Germline trimming cut 4 bases from V and 5 bases from J; bases unmatched to any gene: 8. CDR3 loop: CASSHWTSGGPETQYF. The CDR3 DNA reads as TGTGCCAGCAGCCACTGGACTAGCGGGGGCCCCGAGACCCAGTACTTC.

This clone came up once. The V and J genes are TRBV27 and TRBJ1-2; D gene uncertain. The germline CDR1 and CDR2 sequences are MNHEY and SMNVEV (reference sequence). The length of the CDR3 is 15 residues. The V end lost 6 bases, the J end lost 4 bases, and 18 bases lay between the germline ends. The CDR3 DNA follows: TGTGCCAGCAGCCGGGTCCCCCCCTCGCCCTATGGCTACACCTTC. It yields the protein CASSRVPPSPYGYTF.